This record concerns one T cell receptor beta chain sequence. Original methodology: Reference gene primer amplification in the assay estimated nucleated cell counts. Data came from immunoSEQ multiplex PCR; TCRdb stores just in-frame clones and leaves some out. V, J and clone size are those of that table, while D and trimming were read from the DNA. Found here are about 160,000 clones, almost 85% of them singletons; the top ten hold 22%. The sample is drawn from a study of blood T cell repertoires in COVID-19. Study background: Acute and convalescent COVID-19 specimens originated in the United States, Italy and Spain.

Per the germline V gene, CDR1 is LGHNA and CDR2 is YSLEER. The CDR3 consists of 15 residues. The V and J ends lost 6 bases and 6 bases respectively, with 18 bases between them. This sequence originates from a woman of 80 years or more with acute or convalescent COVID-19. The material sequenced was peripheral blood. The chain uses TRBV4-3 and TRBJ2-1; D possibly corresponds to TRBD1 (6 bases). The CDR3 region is CASSSGASGANEQFF. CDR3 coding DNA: TGCGCCAGCAGTTCAGGGGCCTCCGGGGCCAATGAGCAGTTCTTC.